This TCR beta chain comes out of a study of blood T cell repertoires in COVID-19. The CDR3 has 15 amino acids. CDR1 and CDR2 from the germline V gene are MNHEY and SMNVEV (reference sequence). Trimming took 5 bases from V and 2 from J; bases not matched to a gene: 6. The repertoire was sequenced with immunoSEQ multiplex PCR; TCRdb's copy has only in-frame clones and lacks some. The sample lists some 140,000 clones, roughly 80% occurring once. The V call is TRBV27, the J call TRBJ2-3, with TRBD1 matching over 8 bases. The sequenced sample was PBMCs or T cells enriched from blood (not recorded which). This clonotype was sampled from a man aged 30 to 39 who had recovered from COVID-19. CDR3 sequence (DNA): TGTGCCAGCAGTCGAACAGGGGGAGACACAGATACGCAGTATTTT. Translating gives CASSRTGGDTDTQYF.